This T cell receptor beta chain was identified in a study of T cells in Graves' hyperthyroidism and ophthalmopathy. Study conclusions and caveats: A model of 13 V-J pairs discriminated ophthalmopathy from stable hyperthyroidism. Most thyroid clonotypes expanded above 0.001 were also detected in blood.

Per the germline V gene, CDR1 is SEHNR and CDR2 is FQNEAQ (reference sequence). The length of the CDR3 is 12 residues. V lost 5 bases and J lost 7; bases outside the gene matches: 3. Researchers amplified the TCR beta CDR3 regions from RNA transcripts. Primed by the HTBI set, a first-round RT-PCR was run on the TCR CDR3. Each CDR3 protein gets one entry after TCRdb re-called the multiplex PCR reads with MiXCR. The sample holds more than 75,000 distinct CDR3 sequences, roughly 56% seen once. Diagnostic decisions used clinical symptoms, serum thyroxine and TRAb, thyroid ultrasound and orbital computed tomography. Points on this clonotype: Its cognate antigen is unknown.

The rearrangement links TRBV7-9 to TRBJ2-5, with 8 positions matching TRBD1. This TCR was sampled from a woman in her 40s with Graves' hyperthyroidism. Sequencing was performed on blood. CDR3 amino acids: CASSGQGGTQYF. In DNA form, the CDR3 reads TGTGCCAGCAGCGGACAGGGAGGGACCCAGTACTTC.